The rows below give T cell receptor beta chains drawn from one sample of a study of vaccination and CD4 T cells after COVID-19. Antigens of these TCRs are unknown. TCRdb itself ran the PCR reads through MiXCR, one entry per CDR3 protein. Of about 14,000 distinct CDR3 sequences in the sample, roughly 27% are singletons; the top ten hold approximately 19%. The sample was cultured CD4+ T cells from blood. These receptor sequences come from a human donor with COVID-19. Both conserved end residues are part of each CDR3. D genes are given only for firm matches. Where a row states a size, it is once, few, many or the class of an expanded clone; other rows omit it.

j_call: TRBJ2-2; clone_size: .; v_call: TRBV6-5; d_call: .; cdr3_nt: TGTGCCAGCAGTTCCATACAGGGAAACGGGGAGCTGTTTTTT; cdr3_aa: CASSSIQGNGELFF
j_call: TRBJ1-2; clone_size: .; v_call: TRBV28; d_call: .; cdr3_nt: TGTGCCAGCAGTTTTAAGGGGTTTGGCTACACCTTC; cdr3_aa: CASSFKGFGYTF
j_call: TRBJ2-1; clone_size: once; v_call: TRBV5-1; d_call: TRBD1; cdr3_nt: TGCGCCAGCAGCTTGTCCCTGGGACAGTTCAATGAGCAGTTCTTC; cdr3_aa: CASSLSLGQFNEQFF
j_call: TRBJ1-2; clone_size: few; v_call: TRBV24-1; d_call: .; cdr3_nt: TGTGCCACCAGTGATCCGGAAAACCGTAACTATGGCTACACCTTC; cdr3_aa: CATSDPENRNYGYTF
j_call: TRBJ2-5; clone_size: .; v_call: TRBV7-2; d_call: .; cdr3_nt: TGTGCCAGCAGCCCCGGGGATTCGTACCAAGAGACCCAGTACTTC; cdr3_aa: CASSPGDSYQETQYF
j_call: TRBJ1-4; clone_size: few; v_call: TRBV15; d_call: .; cdr3_nt: TGTGCCACCAGCAGAGACCGCCAGGGTTCTAATGAAAAACTGTTTTTT; cdr3_aa: CATSRDRQGSNEKLFF
j_call: TRBJ1-5; clone_size: .; v_call: TRBV5-8; d_call: TRBD1; cdr3_nt: TGTGCCAGCAGCTTGGACAGGGGACAGCCCCAGCATTTT; cdr3_aa: CASSLDRGQPQHF
j_call: TRBJ1-1; clone_size: .; v_call: TRBV20-1; d_call: TRBD1; cdr3_nt: TGCAGTGCTAGAGATAGGGGACAGGGGGGTCTCGTTCAACAAGCTTTCTTT; cdr3_aa: CSARDRGQGGLVQQAFF
j_call: TRBJ1-1; clone_size: .; v_call: TRBV18; d_call: .; cdr3_nt: TGTGCCAGCTCACCACCCCGAAACAGTGGTGGGACTGAAGCTTTCTTT; cdr3_aa: CASSPPRNSGGTEAFF
j_call: TRBJ1-1; clone_size: .; v_call: TRBV29-1; d_call: .; cdr3_nt: TGCTGCGTAGAAGGACAGATACTAGAAGCTTTCTTT; cdr3_aa: CCVEGQILEAFF
j_call: TRBJ2-3; clone_size: .; v_call: TRBV11-3; d_call: .; cdr3_nt: TGTGCCAGCAGCTTGGGCAGGTCCACAGATACGCAGTATTTT; cdr3_aa: CASSLGRSTDTQYF
j_call: TRBJ1-2; clone_size: few; v_call: TRBV5-4; d_call: .; cdr3_nt: TGTGCCAGCAGCCAAAGATTCGAGTTGGGCCGGACCTTC; cdr3_aa: CASSQRFELGRTF
j_call: TRBJ1-2; clone_size: few; v_call: TRBV19; d_call: TRBD1; cdr3_nt: TGTGCCGCATCTCCGGGACAGTTCTATGGCTACACCTTC; cdr3_aa: CAASPGQFYGYTF
j_call: TRBJ2-7; clone_size: once; v_call: TRBV7-3; d_call: .; cdr3_nt: TGTGCCAGCAGCTCATGGACCGGGAGCTCCTACGAGCAGTACTTC; cdr3_aa: CASSSWTGSSYEQYF
j_call: TRBJ2-7; clone_size: .; v_call: TRBV20-1; d_call: .; cdr3_nt: TGCAGTGCTAAGCGTGACTACGGCTACGAGCAGTACTTC; cdr3_aa: CSAKRDYGYEQYF
j_call: TRBJ2-7; clone_size: once; v_call: TRBV12-3/TRBV12-4; d_call: TRBD2; cdr3_nt: TGTGCCAGCACCCCGGCGGGGGGTGCCTACGAGCAGTACTTC; cdr3_aa: CASTPAGGAYEQYF
j_call: TRBJ2-3; clone_size: .; v_call: TRBV11-1; d_call: .; cdr3_nt: TGTGCCAGCAGCTTAGCTGCAGATACGCAGTATTTT; cdr3_aa: CASSLAADTQYF
j_call: TRBJ2-5; clone_size: few; v_call: TRBV12-3/TRBV12-4; d_call: TRBD2; cdr3_nt: TGTGCCAGCGGGTATTCTAGCGGGGGTGAAGAGACCCAGTACTTC; cdr3_aa: CASGYSSGGEETQYF
j_call: TRBJ1-2; clone_size: few; v_call: TRBV20-1; d_call: .; cdr3_nt: TGCAGTGTCCCCCGACCGATGGAGGGCTATGGCTACACCTTC; cdr3_aa: CSVPRPMEGYGYTF
j_call: TRBJ2-7; clone_size: few; v_call: TRBV10-3; d_call: TRBD2; cdr3_nt: TGTGCCATCAGTGATAGCGGGGGGGCTTCCTACGAGCAGTACTTC; cdr3_aa: CAISDSGGASYEQYF